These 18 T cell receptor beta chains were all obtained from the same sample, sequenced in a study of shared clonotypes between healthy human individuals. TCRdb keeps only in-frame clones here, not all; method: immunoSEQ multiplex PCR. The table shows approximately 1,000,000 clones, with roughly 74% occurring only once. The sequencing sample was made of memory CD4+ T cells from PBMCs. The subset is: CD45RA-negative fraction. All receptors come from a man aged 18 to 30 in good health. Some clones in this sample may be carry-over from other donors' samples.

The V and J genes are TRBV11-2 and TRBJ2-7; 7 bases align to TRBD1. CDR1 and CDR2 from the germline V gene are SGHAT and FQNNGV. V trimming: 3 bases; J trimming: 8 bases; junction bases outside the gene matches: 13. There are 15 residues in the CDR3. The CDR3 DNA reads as TGTGCCAGCAGCTTGAACGACAGGGTGGGTTTTCAGCAGTACTTC. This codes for CASSLNDRVGFQQYF.

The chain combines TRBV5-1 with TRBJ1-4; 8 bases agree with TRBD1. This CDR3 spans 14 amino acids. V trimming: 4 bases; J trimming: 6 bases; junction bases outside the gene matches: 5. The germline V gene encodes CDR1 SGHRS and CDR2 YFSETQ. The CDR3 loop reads CASSQTGVDEKLFF. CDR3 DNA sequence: TGCGCCAGCAGCCAGACAGGGGTGGATGAAAAACTGTTTTTT.

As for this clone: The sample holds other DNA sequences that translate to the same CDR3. The CDR3 protein is CASRRQGAYEQYF. For the CDR3, the DNA is TGTGCCAGCCGCCGACAGGGGGCGTACGAGCAGTACTTC. This chain uses TRBV28 with TRBJ2-7, with 10 bases aligning to TRBD1. The germline gives CDR1 MDHEN, CDR2 SYDVKM. V was clipped by 8 bases and J by 4 bases; unmatched bases: 5. The CDR3 spans 13 residues.

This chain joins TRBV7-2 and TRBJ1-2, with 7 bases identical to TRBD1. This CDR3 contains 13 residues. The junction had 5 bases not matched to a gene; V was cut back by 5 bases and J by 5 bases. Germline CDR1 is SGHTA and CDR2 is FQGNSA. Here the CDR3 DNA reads TGTGCCAGCAGCCCCCAGACAGGGTATGGCTACACCTTC. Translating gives CASSPQTGYGYTF.

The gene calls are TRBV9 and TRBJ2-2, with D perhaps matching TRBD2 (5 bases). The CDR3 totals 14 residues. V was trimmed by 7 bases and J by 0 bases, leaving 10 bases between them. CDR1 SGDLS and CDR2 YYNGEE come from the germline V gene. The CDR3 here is CASEREPNTGELFF. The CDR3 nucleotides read TGTGCCAGCGAGAGGGAGCCGAACACCGGGGAGCTGTTTTTT.

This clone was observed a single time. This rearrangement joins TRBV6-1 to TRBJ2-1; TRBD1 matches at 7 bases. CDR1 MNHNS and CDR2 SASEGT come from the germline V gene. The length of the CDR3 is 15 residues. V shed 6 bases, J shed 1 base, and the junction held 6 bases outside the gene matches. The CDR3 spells CASSPDRLSYNEQFF. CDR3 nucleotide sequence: TGTGCCAGCAGCCCGGACAGGCTGTCCTACAATGAGCAGTTCTTC.

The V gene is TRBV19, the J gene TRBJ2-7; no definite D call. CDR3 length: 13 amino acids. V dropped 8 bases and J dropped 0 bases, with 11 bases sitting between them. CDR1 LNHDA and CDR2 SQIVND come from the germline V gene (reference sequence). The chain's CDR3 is CASGPDHSYEQYF. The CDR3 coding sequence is TGTGCCAGTGGTCCGGACCACTCCTACGAGCAGTACTTC. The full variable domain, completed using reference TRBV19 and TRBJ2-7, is DGGITQSPKYLFRKEGQNVTLSCEQNLNHDAMYWYRQDPGQGLRLIYYSQIVNDFQKGDIAEGYSVSREKKESFPLTVTSAQKNPTAFYLCASGPDHSYEQYFGPGTRLTVT.

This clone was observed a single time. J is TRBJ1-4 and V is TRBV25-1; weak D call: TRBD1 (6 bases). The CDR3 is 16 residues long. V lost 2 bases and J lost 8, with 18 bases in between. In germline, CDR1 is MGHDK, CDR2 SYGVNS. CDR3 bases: TGTGCCAGCAGTGAACCCTCAGGGGCCCCTAGGGAAAAACTGTTTTTT. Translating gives CASSEPSGAPREKLFF.

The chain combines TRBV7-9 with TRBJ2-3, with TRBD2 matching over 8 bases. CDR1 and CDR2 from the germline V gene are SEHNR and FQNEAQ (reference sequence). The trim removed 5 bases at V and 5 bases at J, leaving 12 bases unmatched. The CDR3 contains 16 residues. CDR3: CASSPIWAGGGDTQYF. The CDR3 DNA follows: TGTGCCAGCAGCCCTATCTGGGCGGGAGGTGGAGATACGCAGTATTTT.

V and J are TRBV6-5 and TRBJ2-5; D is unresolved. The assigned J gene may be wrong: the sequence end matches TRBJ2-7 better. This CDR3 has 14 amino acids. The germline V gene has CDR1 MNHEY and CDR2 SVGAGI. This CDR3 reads CASKIGGSSYEQYF. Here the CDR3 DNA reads TGTGCCAGCAAGATCGGTGGAAGCTCCTACGAGCAGTACTTC.

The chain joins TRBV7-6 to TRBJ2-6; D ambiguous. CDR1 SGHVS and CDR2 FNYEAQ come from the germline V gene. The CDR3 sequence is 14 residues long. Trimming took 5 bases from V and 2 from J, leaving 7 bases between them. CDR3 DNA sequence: TGTGCCAGCAGCCCCTTTGCTGGGGCCAACGTCCTGACTTTC. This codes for CASSPFAGANVLTF.

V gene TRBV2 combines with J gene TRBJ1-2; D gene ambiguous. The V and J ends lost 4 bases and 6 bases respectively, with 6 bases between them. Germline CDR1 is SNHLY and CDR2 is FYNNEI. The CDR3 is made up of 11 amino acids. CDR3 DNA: TGTGCCAGCAGTGCGAGTGATGGCTACACCTTC. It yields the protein CASSASDGYTF.

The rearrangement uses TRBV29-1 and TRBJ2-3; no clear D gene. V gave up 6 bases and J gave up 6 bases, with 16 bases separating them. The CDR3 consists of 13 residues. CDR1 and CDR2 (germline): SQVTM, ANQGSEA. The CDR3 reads CSVGLGAGDTQYF. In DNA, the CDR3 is TGCAGCGTGGGTCTAGGAGCCGGGGATACGCAGTATTTT.

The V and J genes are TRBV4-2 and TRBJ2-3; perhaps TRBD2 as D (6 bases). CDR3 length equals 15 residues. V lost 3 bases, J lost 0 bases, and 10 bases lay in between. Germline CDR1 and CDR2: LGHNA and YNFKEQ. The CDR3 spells CASSQGGTSTDTQYF. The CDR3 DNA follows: TGTGCCAGCAGCCAGGGCGGGACGAGCACAGATACGCAGTATTTT.

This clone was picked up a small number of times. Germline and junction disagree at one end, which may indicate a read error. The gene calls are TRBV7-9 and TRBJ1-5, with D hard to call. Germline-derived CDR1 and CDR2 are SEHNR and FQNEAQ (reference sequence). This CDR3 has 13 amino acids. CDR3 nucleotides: TGTGCCAGCAGCTTAGATGGCACAGCGCCTGTGTCATTT. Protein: CASSLDGTAPVSF.

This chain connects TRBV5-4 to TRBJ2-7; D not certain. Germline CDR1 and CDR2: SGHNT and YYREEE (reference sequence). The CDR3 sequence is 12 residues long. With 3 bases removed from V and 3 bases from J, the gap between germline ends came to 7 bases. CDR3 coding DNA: TGTGCCAGCAGCTCTGGGATCTACGAGCAGTACTTC. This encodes CASSSGIYEQYF.

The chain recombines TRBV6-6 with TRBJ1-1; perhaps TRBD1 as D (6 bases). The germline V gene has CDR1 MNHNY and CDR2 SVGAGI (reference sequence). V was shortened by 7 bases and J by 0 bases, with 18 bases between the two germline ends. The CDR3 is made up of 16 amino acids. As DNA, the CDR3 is TGTGCCAGCACCGACCTAACAGGGATTATGAACACTGAAGCTTTCTTT. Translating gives CASTDLTGIMNTEAFF.

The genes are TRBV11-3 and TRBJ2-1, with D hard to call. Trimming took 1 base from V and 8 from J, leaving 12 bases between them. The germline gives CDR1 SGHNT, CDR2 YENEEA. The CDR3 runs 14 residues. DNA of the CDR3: TGTGCCAGCAGCTTAGGAGTATTCACTGATGAGCAGTTCTTC. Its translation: CASSLGVFTDEQFF.